This TCR beta chain was observed in a study of beta chain features in type 1 diabetes. The study reverse transcribed the entire isolated RNA, so it sequenced expressed TCRB transcripts. Libraries were prepared by immunoSEQ multiplex PCR; TCRdb keeps only in-frame clonotypes and omits some of them. The repertoire consists of about 650,000 clones, with 9.5% to 15% occurring once and the leading ten covering around 0.12%. A word on this clone: The antigen remains undetermined.

Germline V gene lookup returns CDR1 SGDLS and CDR2 YYNGEE. CDR3 size: 13 residues. Trimming took off 3 bases at V and 5 bases at J, with 6 bases between the two ends. Study outcomes and limitations: In the patient group, naive, central memory and Treg TCRB repertoires seemed more alike than in the healthy donor group. VDJ junctions from type 1 diabetes patients carried fewer insertions and larger deletions. Still unanswered here is whether HLA type influences TCRB rearrangement. Type 1 diabetes patients had TCRB CDR3s that were shorter (moderately but significantly so) in all four CD4+ subsets.

This TCR came from a young man with type 1 diabetes. The chain joins TRBV9 to TRBJ1-6; D not certain. Sequencing was carried out using naive CD4+ T cells from blood. The CDR3 is CASSGRDNSPLHF. Here the CDR3 DNA reads TGTGCCAGCAGCGGAAGAGATAATTCACCCCTCCACTTT.